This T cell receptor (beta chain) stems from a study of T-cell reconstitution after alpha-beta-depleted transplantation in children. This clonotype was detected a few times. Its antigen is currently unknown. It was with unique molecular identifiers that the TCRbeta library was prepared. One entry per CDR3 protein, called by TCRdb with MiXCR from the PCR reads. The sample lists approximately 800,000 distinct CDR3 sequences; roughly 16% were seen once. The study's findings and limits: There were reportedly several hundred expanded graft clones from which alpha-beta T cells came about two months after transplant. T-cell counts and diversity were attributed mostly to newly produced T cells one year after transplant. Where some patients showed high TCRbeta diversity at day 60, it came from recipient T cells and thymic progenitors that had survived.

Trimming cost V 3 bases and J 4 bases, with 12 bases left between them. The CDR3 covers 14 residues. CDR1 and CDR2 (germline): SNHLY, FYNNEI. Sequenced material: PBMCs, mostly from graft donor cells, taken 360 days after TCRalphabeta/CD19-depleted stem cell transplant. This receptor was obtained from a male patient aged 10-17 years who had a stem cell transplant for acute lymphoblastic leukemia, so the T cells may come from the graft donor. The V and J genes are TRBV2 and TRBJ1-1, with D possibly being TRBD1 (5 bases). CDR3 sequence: CASSDWDRATEAFF. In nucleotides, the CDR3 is TGTGCCAGCAGTGATTGGGACCGGGCCACTGAAGCTTTCTTT. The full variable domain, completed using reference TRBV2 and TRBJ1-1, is EPEVTQTPSHQVTQMGQEVILRCVPISNHLYFYWYRQILGQKVEFLVSFYNNEISEKSEIFDDQFSVERPDGSNFTLKIRSTKLEDSAMYFCASSDWDRATEAFFGQGTRLTVV.